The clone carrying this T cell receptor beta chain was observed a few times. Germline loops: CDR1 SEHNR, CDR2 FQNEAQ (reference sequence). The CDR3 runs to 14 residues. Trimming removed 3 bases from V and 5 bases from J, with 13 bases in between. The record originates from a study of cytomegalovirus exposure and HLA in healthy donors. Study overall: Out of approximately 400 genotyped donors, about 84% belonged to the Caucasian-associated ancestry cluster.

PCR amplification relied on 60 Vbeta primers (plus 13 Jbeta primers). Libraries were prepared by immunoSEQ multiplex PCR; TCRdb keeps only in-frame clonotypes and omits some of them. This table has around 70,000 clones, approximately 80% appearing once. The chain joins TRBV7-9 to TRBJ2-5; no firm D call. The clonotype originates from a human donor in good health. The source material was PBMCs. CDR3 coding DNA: TGTGCCAGCAGCTTGCCCCCCCCCGGGGAGACCCAGTACTTC. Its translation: CASSLPPPGETQYF.